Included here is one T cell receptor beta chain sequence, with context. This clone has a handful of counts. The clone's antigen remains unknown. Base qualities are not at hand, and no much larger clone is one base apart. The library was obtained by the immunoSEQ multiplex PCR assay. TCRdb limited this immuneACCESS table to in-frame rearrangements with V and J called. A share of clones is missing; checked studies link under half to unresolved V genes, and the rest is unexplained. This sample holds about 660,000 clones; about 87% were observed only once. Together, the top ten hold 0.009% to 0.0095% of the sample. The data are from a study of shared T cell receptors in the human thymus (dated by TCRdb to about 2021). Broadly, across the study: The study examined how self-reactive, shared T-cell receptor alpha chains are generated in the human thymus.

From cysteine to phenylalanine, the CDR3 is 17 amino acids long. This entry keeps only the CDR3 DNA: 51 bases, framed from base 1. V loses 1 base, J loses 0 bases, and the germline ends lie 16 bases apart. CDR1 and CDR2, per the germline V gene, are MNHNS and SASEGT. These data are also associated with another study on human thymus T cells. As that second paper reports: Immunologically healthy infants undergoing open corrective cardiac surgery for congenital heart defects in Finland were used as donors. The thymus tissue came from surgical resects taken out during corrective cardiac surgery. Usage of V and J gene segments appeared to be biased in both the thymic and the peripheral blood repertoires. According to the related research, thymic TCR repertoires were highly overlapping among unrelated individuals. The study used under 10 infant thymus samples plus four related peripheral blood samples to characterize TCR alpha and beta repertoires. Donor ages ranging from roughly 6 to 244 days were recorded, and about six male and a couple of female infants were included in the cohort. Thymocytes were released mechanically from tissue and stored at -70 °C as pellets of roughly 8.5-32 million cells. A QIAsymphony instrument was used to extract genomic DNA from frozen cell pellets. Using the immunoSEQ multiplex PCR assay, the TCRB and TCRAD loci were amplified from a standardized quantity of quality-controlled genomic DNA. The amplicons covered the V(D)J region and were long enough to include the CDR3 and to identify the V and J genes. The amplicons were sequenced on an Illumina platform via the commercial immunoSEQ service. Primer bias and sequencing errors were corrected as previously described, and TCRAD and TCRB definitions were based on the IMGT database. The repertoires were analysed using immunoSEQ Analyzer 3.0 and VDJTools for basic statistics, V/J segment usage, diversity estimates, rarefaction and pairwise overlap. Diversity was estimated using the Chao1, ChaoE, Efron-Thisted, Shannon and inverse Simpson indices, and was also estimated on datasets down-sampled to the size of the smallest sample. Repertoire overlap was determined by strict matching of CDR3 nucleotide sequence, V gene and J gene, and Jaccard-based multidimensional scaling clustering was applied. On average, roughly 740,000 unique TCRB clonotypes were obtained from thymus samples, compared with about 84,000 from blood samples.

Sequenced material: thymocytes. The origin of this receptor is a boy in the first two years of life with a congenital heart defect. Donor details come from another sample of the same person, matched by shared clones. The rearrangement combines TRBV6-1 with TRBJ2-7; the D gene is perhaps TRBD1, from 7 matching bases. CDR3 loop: CASSEEARQGGSYEQYF. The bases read TGTGCCAGCAGTGAAGAGGCTCGCCAGGGGGGCTCCTACGAGCAGTACTTC.